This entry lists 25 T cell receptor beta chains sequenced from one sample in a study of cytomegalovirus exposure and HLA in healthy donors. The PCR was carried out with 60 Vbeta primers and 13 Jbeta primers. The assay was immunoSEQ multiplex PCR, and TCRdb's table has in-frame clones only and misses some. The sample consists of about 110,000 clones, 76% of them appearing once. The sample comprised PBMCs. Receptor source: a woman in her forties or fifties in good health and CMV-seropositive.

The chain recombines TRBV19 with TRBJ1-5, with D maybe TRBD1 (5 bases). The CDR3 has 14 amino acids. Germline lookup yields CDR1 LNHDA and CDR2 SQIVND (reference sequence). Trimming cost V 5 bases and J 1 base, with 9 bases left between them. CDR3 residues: CASSQRQSNQPQHF. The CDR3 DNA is TGTGCCAGTAGTCAAAGACAGAGCAATCAGCCCCAGCATTTT.

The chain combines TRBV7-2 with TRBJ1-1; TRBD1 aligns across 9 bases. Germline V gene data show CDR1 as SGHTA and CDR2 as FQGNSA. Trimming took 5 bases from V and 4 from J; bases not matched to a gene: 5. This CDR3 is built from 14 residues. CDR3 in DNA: TGTGCCAGCAGCCCACAGGGGGCCCCCACTGAAGCTTTCTTT. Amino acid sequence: CASSPQGAPTEAFF. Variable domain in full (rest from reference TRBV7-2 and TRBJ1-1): GAGVSQSPSNKVTEKGKDVELRCDPISGHTALYWYRQSLGQGLEFLIYFQGNSAPDKSGLPSDRFSAERTGGSVSTLTIQRTQQEDSAVYLCASSPQGAPTEAFFGQGTRLTVV.

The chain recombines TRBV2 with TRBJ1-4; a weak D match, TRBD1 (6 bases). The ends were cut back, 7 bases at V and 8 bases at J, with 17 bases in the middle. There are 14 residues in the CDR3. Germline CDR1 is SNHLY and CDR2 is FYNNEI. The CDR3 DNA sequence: TGTGCCAGCACCCCGACAGGCCGGCAGGAAAAACTGTTTTTT. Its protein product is CASTPTGRQEKLFF.

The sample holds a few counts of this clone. In DNA form, the CDR3 reads TGTGCCAGCAGCCCAGACACCGGGAGGGGAAACACCATATATTTT. Translated: CASSPDTGRGNTIYF. This chain uses TRBV13 with TRBJ1-3, with D unresolved. The V and J ends lost 5 bases and 4 bases respectively, with 15 bases between them. The length of the CDR3 is 15 residues. Germline assignment: CDR1 PRHDT and CDR2 FYEKMQ (reference sequence).

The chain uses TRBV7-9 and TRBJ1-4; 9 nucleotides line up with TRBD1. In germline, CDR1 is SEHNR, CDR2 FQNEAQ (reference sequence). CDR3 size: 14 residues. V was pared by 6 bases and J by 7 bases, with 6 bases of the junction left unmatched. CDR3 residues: CASSFPGQGEKLFF. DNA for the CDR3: TGTGCCAGCAGTTTTCCGGGACAGGGTGAAAAACTGTTTTTT.

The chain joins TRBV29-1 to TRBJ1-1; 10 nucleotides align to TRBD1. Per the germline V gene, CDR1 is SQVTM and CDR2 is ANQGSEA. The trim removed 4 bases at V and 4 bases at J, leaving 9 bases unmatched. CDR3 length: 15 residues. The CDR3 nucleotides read TGCAGCGTTGGGGGGGGACAGGGGTACGGCACTGAAGCTTTCTTT. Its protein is CSVGGGQGYGTEAFF.

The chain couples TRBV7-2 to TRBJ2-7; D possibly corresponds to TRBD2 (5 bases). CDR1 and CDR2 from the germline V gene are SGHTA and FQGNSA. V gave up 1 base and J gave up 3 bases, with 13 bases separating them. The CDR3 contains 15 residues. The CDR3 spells CASSLGGSLYYEQYF. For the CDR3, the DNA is TGTGCCAGCAGCTTAGGAGGGTCCCTCTACTACGAGCAGTACTTC.

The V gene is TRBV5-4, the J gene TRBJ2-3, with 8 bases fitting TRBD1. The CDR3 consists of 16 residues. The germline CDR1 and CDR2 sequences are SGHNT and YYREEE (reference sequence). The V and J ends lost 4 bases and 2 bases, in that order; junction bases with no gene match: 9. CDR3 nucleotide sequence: TGTGCCAGCAGCCAGGGGGCAGGGCCGATCACAGATACGCAGTATTTT. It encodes CASSQGAGPITDTQYF.

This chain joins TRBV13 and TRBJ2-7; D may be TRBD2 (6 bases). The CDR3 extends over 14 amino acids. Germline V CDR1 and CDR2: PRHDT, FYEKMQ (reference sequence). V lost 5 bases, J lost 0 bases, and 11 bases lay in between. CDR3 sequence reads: CASSVQGGSYEQYF. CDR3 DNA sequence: TGTGCCAGCAGCGTTCAGGGAGGCTCCTACGAGCAGTACTTC. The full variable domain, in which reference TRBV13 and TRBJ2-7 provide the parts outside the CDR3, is AAGVIQSPRHLIKEKRETATLKCYPIPRHDTVYWYQQGPGQDPQFLISFYEKMQSDKGSIPDRFSAQQFSDYHSELNMSSLELGDSALYFCASSVQGGSYEQYFGPGTRLTVT.

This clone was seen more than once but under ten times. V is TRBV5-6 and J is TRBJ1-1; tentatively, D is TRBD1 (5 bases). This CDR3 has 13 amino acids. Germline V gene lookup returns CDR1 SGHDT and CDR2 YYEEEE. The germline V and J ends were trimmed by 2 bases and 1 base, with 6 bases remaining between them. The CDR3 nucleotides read TGTGCCAGCAGCTTCGGGGGGAACACTGAAGCTTTCTTT. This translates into CASSFGGNTEAFF.

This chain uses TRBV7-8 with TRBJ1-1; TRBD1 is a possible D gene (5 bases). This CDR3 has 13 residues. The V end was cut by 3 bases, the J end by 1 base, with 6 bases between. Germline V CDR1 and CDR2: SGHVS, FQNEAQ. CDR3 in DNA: TGTGCCAGCAGCTTTCAGGGGAACACTGAAGCTTTCTTT. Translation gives CASSFQGNTEAFF.

CDR3 DNA: TGTGCCAGCAGTTCCTTTGGAGCGGGGGGCCGCTACGAGCAGTACTTC. This translates into CASSSFGAGGRYEQYF. This chain links TRBV6-6 with TRBJ2-7, with TRBD2 matching over 9 bases. The CDR3 length is 16 residues. CDR1 is MNHNY and CDR2 is SVGAGI in the germline V gene (reference sequence). The V segment lost 4 bases and the J segment 3 bases; nucleotides outside the gene matches: 10.

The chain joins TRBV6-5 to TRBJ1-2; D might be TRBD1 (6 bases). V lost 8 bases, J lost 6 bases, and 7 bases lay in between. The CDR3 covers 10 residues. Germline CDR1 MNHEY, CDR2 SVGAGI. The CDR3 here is CASYRDGYTF. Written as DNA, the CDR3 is TGTGCCAGCTACAGGGATGGCTACACCTTC.

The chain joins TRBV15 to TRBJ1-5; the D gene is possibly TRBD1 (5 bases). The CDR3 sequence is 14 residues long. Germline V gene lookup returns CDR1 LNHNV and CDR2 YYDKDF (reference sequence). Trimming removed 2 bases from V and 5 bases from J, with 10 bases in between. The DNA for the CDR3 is TGTGCCACCAGCAGAAGGTGGGGGGATCAGCCCCAGCATTTT. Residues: CATSRRWGDQPQHF.

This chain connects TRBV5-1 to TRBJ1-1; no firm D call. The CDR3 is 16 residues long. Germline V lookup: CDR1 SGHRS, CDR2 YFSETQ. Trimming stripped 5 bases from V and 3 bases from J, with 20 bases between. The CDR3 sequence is CASSGPKGGIDTEAFF. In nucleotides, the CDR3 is TGCGCCAGCAGTGGTCCTAAGGGAGGGATAGACACTGAAGCTTTCTTT.

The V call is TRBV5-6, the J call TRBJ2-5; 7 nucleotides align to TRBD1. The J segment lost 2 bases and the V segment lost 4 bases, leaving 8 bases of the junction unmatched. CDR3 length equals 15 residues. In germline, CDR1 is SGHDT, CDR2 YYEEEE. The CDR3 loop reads CASSAPGQKQETQYF. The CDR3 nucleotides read TGTGCCAGCAGCGCCCCGGGACAGAAACAAGAGACCCAGTACTTC.

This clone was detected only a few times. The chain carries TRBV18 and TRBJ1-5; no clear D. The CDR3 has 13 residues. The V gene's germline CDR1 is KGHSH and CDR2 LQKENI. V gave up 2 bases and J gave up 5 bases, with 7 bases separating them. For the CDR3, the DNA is TGTGCCAGCTCACCAGAACGAGATCAGCCCCAGCATTTT. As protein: CASSPERDQPQHF. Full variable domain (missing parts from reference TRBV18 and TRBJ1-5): NAGVMQNPRHLVRRRGQEARLRCSPMKGHSHVYWYRQLPEEGLKFMVYLQKENIIDESGMPKERFSAEFPKEGPSILRIQQVVRGDSAAYFCASSPERDQPQHFGDGTRLSIL.

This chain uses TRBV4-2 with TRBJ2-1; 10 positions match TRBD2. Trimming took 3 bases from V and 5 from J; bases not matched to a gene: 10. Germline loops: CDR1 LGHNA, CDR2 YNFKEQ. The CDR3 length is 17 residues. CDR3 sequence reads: CASSHFEAAGGNNEQFF. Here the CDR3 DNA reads TGTGCCAGCAGCCATTTCGAGGCAGCGGGGGGGAACAATGAGCAGTTCTTC.

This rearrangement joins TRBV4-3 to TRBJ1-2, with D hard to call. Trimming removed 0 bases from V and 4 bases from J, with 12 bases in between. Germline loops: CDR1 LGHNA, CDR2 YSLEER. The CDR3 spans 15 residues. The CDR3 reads CASSQEWSGSYGYTF. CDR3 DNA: TGCGCCAGCAGCCAAGAATGGTCCGGGAGCTATGGCTACACCTTC.

The CDR3 DNA reads TGTGCCAGCAGTTTCATTAGGGGTAGGAATTCACCCCTCCACTTT. Its protein product is CASSFIRGRNSPLHF. The rearrangement uses TRBV28 and TRBJ1-6; maybe TRBD1 (5 bases). V was trimmed by 3 bases and J by 7 bases, leaving 13 bases between them. The CDR3 has 15 residues. Germline CDR1 MDHEN, CDR2 SYDVKM.

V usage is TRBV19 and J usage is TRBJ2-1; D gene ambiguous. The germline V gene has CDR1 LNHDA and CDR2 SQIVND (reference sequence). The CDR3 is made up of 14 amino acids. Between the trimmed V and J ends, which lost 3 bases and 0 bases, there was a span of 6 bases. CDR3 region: CASSISSSYNEQFF. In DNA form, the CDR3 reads TGTGCCAGTAGTATTTCTAGCTCCTACAATGAGCAGTTCTTC.

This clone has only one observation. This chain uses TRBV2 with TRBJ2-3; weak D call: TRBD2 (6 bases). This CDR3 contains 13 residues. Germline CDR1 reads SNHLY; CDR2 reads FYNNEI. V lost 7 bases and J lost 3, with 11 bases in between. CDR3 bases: TGTGCCAGCACCGGGAGAAGGACAGATACGCAGTATTTT. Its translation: CASTGRRTDTQYF.

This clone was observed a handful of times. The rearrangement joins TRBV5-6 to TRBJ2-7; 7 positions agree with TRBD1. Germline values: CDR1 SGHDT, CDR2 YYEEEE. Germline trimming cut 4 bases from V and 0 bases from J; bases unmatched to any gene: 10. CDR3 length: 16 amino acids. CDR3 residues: CASSEQGRGISYEQYF. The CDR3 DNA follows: TGTGCCAGCAGCGAACAGGGGAGAGGGATCTCCTACGAGCAGTACTTC.

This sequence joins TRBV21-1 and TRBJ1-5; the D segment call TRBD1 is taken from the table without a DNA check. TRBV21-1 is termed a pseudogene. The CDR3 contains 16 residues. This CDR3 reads CASSKEGQALNQPQHF. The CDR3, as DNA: TGTGCCAGCAGCAAAGAGGGACAGGCTCTCAATCAGCCCCAGCATTTT.

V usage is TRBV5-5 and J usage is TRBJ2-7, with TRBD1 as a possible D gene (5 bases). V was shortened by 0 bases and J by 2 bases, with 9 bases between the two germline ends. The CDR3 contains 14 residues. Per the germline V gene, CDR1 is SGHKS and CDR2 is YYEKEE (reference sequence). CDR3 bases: TGTGCCAGCAGCTTGGGGGCAGGGACCTACGAGCAGTACTTC. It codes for CASSLGAGTYEQYF.